This T cell receptor (beta chain) stems from a study of CD8+ T cells in alopecia areata. As the sequencing template, cDNA was produced by extracting RNA and reverse transcribing it. Assay used: immunoSEQ multiplex PCR; TCRdb lists only in-frame clones, some missing. The sample includes around 110,000 clones, 50% to 75% seen only once; the top ten take 9% to 15%. Per germline, CDR1 GTSNPN and CDR2 SVGIG (reference sequence). The CDR3 covers 14 residues. The ends lost 4 bases at V and 3 bases at J; junction bases unmatched: 2. General observations from the study: Lesional tissue from the scalp (especially in alopecia totalis/universalis) showed higher clonality than normal scalp. Since there was just one nonresponder, nobody can yet say how baseline CD8+ expansion ties to response.

Treatment in this sample: oral pan-JAK inhibitor, 5-10 mg twice daily. A word on this clone: What it binds is unknown.

The chain couples TRBV30 to TRBJ2-1, with 11 bases lining up with TRBD1. The TCR comes from a human donor with alopecia areata. The sample here was CD8+ T cells sorted from blood, taken at week 24, from a patient treated with tofacitinib. The chain's CDR3 is CAWTGTGGYNEQFF. The CDR3 DNA sequence: TGTGCCTGGACCGGGACAGGGGGCTACAATGAGCAGTTCTTC.